The clone carrying this TCR beta chain has a handful of counts. This entry is derived from a study of blood T cell repertoires in COVID-19. Looking at the study overall: Collection of acute and convalescent COVID-19 samples took place in the United States, Italy and Spain. Sample material is recorded as cDNA or gDNA derived from T cells, B-cell-depleted T cells, or PBMCs.

In the authors' workflow: Amplification of reference gene primers was used by the study to estimate nucleated cell counts. Assay used: immunoSEQ multiplex PCR; TCRdb lists only in-frame clones, some missing. Clonal size and the V and J genes are those of that table, whereas D and trimming came from the DNA. The data show over 20,000 clones, 80% to 95% seen once. Germline-derived CDR1 and CDR2 are KGHSH and LQKENI. The CDR3 runs to 12 residues. Trimming took 4 bases from V and 6 from J, leaving 9 bases between them. The gene calls are TRBV18 and TRBJ1-1; D gene uncertain. This TCR came from a man in his 70s with active COVID-19. The sample taken for sequencing was peripheral blood. CDR3 sequence reads: CASSRQDPEAFF. CDR3 sequence (DNA): TGTGCCAGCTCACGCCAGGATCCTGAAGCTTTCTTT.